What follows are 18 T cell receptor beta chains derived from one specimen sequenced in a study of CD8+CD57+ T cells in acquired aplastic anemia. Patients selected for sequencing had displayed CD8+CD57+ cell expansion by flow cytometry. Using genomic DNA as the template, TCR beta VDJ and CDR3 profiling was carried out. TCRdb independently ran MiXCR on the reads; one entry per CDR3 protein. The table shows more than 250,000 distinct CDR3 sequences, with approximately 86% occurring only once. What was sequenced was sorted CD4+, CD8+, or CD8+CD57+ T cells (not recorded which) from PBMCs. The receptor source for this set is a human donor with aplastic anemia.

The CDR3 region is CASSPRAQETQYF. DNA of the CDR3: TGTGCCAGCAGCCCACGTGCGCAAGAGACCCAGTACTTC. The V gene is TRBV7-3, the J gene TRBJ2-5; D call uncertain. Per the germline V gene, CDR1 is SGHTA and CDR2 is FQGTGA. V lost 5 bases and J 2 bases, leaving 9 bases between the germline ends. The CDR3 loop spans 13 amino acids.

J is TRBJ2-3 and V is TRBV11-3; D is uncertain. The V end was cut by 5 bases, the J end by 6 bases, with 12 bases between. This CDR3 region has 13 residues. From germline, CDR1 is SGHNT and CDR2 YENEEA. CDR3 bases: TGTGCCAGCAGCCATAGAGGCGCGGATACGCAGTATTTT. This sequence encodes CASSHRGADTQYF.

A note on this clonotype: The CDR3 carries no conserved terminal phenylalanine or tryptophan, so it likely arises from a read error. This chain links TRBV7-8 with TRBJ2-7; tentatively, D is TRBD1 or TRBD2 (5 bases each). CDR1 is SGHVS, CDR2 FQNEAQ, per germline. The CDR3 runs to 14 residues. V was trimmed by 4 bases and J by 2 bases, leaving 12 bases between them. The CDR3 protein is CASSCRGLAYEQYL. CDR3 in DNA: TGTGCCAGCAGCTGCCGGGGCCTAGCCTACGAGCAGTACCTC.

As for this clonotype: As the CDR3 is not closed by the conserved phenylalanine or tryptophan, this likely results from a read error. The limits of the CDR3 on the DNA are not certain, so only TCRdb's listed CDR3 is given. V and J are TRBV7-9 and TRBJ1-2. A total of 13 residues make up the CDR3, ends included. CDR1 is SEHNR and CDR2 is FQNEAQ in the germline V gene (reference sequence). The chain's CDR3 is CASSGGGTSADTQ.

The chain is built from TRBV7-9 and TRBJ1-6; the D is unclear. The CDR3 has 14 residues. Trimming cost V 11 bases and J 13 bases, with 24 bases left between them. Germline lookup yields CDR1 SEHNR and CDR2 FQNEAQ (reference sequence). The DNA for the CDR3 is TGTGCCCTACACCGGGCAAGGGAGAATCAGCCCCTCCACTTT. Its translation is CALHRARENQPLHF.

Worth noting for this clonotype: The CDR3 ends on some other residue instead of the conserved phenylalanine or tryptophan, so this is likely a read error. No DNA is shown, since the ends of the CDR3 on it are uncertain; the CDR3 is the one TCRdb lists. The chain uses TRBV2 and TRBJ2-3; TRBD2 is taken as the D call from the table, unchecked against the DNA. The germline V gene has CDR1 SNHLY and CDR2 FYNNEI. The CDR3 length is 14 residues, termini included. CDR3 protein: CASSSGGGPHKLDS.

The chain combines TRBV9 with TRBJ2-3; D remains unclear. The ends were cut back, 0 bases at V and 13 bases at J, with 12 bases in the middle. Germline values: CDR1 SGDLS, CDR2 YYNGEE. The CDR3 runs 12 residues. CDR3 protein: CASSVGADTKYF. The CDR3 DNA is TGTGCCAGCAGCGTAGGGGCGGATACCAAGTATTTT. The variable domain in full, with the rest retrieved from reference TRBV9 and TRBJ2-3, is DSGVTQTPKHLITATGQRVTLRCSPRSGDLSVYWYQQSLDQGLQFLIQYYNGEERAKGNILERFSAQQFPDLHSELNLSSLELGDSALYFCASSVGADTKYFGPGTRLTVL.

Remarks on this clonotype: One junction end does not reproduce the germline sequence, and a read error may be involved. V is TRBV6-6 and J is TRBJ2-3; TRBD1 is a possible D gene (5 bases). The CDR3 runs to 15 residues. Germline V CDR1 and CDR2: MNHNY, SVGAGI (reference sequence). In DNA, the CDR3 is TGTGCCAGCAGGGCAGAAAGGGGCGTCTTCCATGCGCAGTTTTTC. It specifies CASRAERGVFHAQFF.

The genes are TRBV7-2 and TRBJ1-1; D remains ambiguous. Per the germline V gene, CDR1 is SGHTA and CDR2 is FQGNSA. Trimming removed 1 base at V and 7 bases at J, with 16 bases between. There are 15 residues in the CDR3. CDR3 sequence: CASSLGLTENNEAFF. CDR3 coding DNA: TGTGCCAGCAGCTTAGGTCTGACCGAGAATAATGAAGCTTTCTTT.

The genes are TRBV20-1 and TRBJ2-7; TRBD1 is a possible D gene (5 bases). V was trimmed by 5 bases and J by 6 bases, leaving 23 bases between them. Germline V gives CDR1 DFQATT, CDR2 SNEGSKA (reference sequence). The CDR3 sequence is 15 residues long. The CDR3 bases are TGCAGTGCTGGGCCTCGACAGCCGAGGTTCGGCGAGCAGTACTTC. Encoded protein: CSAGPRQPRFGEQYF.

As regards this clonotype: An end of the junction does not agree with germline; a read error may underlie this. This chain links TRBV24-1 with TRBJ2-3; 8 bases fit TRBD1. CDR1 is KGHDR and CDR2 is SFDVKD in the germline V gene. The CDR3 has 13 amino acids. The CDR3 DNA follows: TGTGCCAGCAGTGTACCAGGGGGCACTGAAGCTTACTTT. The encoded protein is CASSVPGGTEAYF.

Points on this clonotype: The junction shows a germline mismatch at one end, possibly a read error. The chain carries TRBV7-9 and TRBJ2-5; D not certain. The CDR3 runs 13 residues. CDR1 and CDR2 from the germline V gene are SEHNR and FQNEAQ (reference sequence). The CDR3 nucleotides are TGCGCCAGCAGCGCCCGTCTTCCAGAGTCTCAGTACTTC. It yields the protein CASSARLPESQYF. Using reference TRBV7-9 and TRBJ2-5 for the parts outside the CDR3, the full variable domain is DTGVSQNPRHKITKRGQNVTFRCDPISEHNRLYWYRQTLGQGPEFLTYFQNEAQLEKSRLLSDRFSAERPKGSFSTLEIQRTEQGDSAMYLCASSARLPESQYFGPGTRLLVL.

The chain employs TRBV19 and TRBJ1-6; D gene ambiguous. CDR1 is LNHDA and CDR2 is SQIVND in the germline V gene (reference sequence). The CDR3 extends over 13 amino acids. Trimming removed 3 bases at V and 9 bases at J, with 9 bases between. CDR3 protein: CASSINEVSPLHF. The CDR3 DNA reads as TGTGCCAGTAGTATTAATGAGGTTTCACCCCTCCACTTT.

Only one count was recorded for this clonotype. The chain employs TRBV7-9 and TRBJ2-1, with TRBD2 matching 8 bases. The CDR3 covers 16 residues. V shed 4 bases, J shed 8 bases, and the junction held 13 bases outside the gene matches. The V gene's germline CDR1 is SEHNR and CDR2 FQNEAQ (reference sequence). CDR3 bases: TGTGCCAGCAGCTCCCAGACAGGCGGGAGGAGCGATGAGCAGTTCTTC. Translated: CASSSQTGGRSDEQFF.

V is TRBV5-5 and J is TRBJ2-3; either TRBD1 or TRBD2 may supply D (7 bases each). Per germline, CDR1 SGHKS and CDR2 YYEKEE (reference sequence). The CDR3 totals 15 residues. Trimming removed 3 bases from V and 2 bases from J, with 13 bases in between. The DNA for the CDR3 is TGTGCCAGCAGCTCAGGGAGGGGGCCCACAGATACGCAGTATTTT. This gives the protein CASSSGRGPTDTQYF. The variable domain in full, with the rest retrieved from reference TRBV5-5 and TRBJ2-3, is DAGVTQSPTHLIKTRGQQVTLRCSPISGHKSVSWYQQVLGQGPQFIFQYYEKEERGRGNFPDRFSARQFPNYSSELNVNALLLGDSALYLCASSSGRGPTDTQYFGPGTRLTVL.

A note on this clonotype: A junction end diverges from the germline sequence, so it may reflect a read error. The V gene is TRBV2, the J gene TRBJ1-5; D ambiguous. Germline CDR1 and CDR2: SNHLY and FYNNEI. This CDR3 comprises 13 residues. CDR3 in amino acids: CASSDTGIHEQFF. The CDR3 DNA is TGTGCCAGCAGTGATACGGGGATCCATGAGCAGTTTTTC. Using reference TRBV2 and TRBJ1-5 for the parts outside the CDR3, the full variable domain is EPEVTQTPSHQVTQMGQEVILRCVPISNHLYFYWYRQILGQKVEFLVSFYNNEISEKSEIFDDQFSVERPDGSNFTLKIRSTKLEDSAMYFCASSDTGIHEQFFGDGTRLSIL.

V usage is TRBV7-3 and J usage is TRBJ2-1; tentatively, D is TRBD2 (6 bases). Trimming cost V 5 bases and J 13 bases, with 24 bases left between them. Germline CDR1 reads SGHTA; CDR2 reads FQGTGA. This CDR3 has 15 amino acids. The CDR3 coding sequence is TGTGCCAGCAGCCGAGATGGGACCGGGGGAGAGACCCAGTTCTTC. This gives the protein CASSRDGTGGETQFF.

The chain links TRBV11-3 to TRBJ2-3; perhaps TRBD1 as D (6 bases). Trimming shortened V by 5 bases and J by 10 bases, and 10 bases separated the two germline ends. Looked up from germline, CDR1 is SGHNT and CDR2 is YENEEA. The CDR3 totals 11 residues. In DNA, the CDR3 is TGTGCCAGCAGCGAGACAGGAGCGCAGTATTTT. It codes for CASSETGAQYF.